A single sample gave rise to the 24 T cell receptor beta chains below, sequenced in a study of regulatory T cells in long-lasting Graves disease (TCRdb year 2021). What this sample's time point label stands for: newly diagnosed GD, antithyroid drugs for less than 3 months. RNA was extracted from PBMCs in TRIzol for both TCR sequencing and RNA sequencing. Libraries were made using multiplex PCR. TCRdb names Illumina HiSeq 4000 as the instrument used. CDR3 regions were amplified by Arm-PCR with iRepertoire HTBI primers to construct TCR beta libraries. The public reads were run again by TCRdb, first through fastp at Q25 and then through MiXCR, and only productive beta chains were kept. Entries that share a CDR3 protein sequence are merged under the most common genes and DNA. Counted in this sample were 350,000 to 400,000 distinct CDR3 sequences; around 15% of them appeared once. Jointly, the top ten make up around 21% of the sample.

This sample was also put to use in a study of T cells in Graves' hyperthyroidism and ophthalmopathy.

This sample comprised peripheral blood mononuclear cells (PBMCs), obtained at new diagnosis, from a patient treated with antithyroid drugs. All receptors come from a woman aged 18-30 years with Graves disease. Donor details come from another sample of the same person, matched by shared clones.

This clonotype was observed at least ten times. This chain uses TRBV30 with TRBJ1-2; 9 bases map to TRBD1. The CDR3 is 15 residues long. CDR1 is GTSNPN and CDR2 is SVGIG in the germline V gene (reference sequence). The V segment lost 2 bases and the J segment 1 base; nucleotides outside the gene matches: 5. In DNA, the CDR3 is TGTGCCTGGAGTAGACAGGGGGATTTTAACTATGGCTACACCTTC. Translating gives CAWSRQGDFNYGYTF.

This clonotype appeared a few times. The V gene is TRBV6-1, the J gene TRBJ1-5; D is ambiguous. V lost 6 bases and J lost 6, with 12 bases in between. The CDR3 is made up of 13 amino acids. Germline assignment: CDR1 MNHNS and CDR2 SASEGT. This CDR3 reads CASRGPTGQPQHF. In nucleotides, the CDR3 is TGTGCCAGCAGGGGTCCTACCGGTCAGCCCCAGCATTTT.

In its sample, this clonotype was seen many times. A much larger clone sits a single nucleotide away, making a read error possible. The genes are TRBV5-6 and TRBJ2-5; unclear D gene. The CDR3 has 11 residues. V lost 2 bases and J lost 3, with 2 bases in between. Germline V gives CDR1 SGHDT, CDR2 YYEEEE. In DNA, the CDR3 is TGTGCCAGCAGCTTCGAAGAGACCCAGTACTTC. This translates into CASSFEETQYF.

This clonotype was seen ten or more times. V and J are TRBV3-1 and TRBJ2-5; D is tentatively TRBD1 or TRBD2 (5 bases each). V was trimmed by 0 bases and J by 2 bases, leaving 13 bases between them. The CDR3 runs 16 residues. Germline V CDR1 and CDR2: LGHDT, YNNKEL (reference sequence). In DNA, the CDR3 is TGTGCCAGCAGCCAAGATTTGGGGACGACTCAAGAGACCCAGTACTTC. Amino acids: CASSQDLGTTQETQYF.

This clonotype occurred many times. The chain has TRBV3-1 and TRBJ2-3, with D perhaps being TRBD1 or TRBD2 (7 bases each). The CDR3 is 16 residues long. V lost 1 base, J lost 1 base, and 12 bases lay in between. The germline CDR1 and CDR2 sequences are LGHDT and YNNKEL (reference sequence). CDR3 nucleotide sequence: TGTGCCAGCAGCCAAGTAAGCGGGACAGGCACAGATACGCAGTATTTT. It specifies CASSQVSGTGTDTQYF.

In its sample, this clonotype was seen a few times. For the CDR3, the DNA is TGCAGTGCTAGAGGGGGGACTAGCGGGACAAGCTCCTACAATGAGCAGTTCTTC. Protein: CSARGGTSGTSSYNEQFF. The chain has TRBV20-1 and TRBJ2-1; TRBD2 matches 13 bases. The germline V gene encodes CDR1 DFQATT and CDR2 SNEGSKA (reference sequence). V shed 1 base, J shed 0 bases, and the junction held 6 bases outside the gene matches. This CDR3 region has 18 residues.

This sequence joins TRBV5-6 and TRBJ1-2; no reliable D call. V shed 1 base and J shed 8 bases, with 12 bases lying between them. This CDR3 spans 13 amino acids. The germline V gene has CDR1 SGHDT and CDR2 YYEEEE. This CDR3 reads CASSLRWEVGYTF. DNA for the CDR3: TGTGCCAGCAGCTTGAGGTGGGAGGTCGGCTACACCTTC.

This clonotype was recorded once. The V gene is TRBV2, the J gene TRBJ1-2; 12 positions agree with TRBD1. This CDR3 has 14 amino acids. The germline gives CDR1 SNHLY, CDR2 FYNNEI. J was trimmed by 3 bases and V by 8 bases; bases with no gene match: 4. The CDR3 region is CASAGTGGHYGYTF. Written as DNA, the CDR3 is TGTGCCAGCGCGGGGACAGGGGGCCACTATGGCTACACCTTC.

The table lists this clonotype with a few counts. A much larger clone differs from this one at a single base, so this may be a read error. The rearrangement uses TRBV28 and TRBJ2-7; 8 nucleotides align to TRBD1. This CDR3 has 15 residues. Germline CDR1 MDHEN, CDR2 SYDVKM. The CDR3, as DNA: TGTACCAGCAGGGGATGGACAGGGTTCCCCTACGAGCAGTACTTC. It codes for CTSRGWTGFPYEQYF.

This clonotype was seen ten or more times. This chain joins TRBV6-9 and TRBJ2-1; TRBD2 aligns across 9 bases. The germline gives CDR1 MNHGY, CDR2 SVAAGI. V shed 3 bases, J shed 7 bases, and the junction held 7 bases outside the gene matches. The CDR3 length is 15 residues. CDR3 sequence reads: CASSYLAGIQNEQFF. The CDR3 DNA reads as TGTGCCAGCAGTTACCTAGCGGGAATTCAGAATGAGCAGTTCTTC.

A few counts support this clonotype. The chain joins TRBV28 to TRBJ1-5; D unresolved. This CDR3 spans 15 amino acids. Trimming stripped 10 bases from V and 7 bases from J, with 23 bases between. Germline CDR1 and CDR2: MDHEN and SYDVKM. The CDR3 is CATQGSGPGAQPQHF. The DNA for the CDR3 is TGTGCCACCCAAGGTAGCGGACCGGGAGCGCAGCCCCAGCATTTT.

This clonotype was seen repeatedly, ten times or more. The V gene is TRBV7-8, the J gene TRBJ1-4; possibly TRBD1 for D (5 bases). The CDR3 is made up of 14 amino acids. Trimming took 8 bases from V and 0 from J, leaving 10 bases between them. Germline V gives CDR1 SGHVS, CDR2 FQNEAQ. Here the CDR3 reads CASQMGATNEKLFF. CDR3 sequence (DNA): TGTGCCAGCCAGATGGGGGCAACTAATGAAAAACTGTTTTTT. Full variable domain (remainder filled in from reference TRBV7-8 and TRBJ1-4): GAGVSQSPRYKVAKRGQDVALRCDPISGHVSLFWYQQALGQGPEFLTYFQNEAQLDKSGLPSDRFFAERPEGSVSTLKIQRTQQEDSAVYLCASQMGATNEKLFFGSGTQLSVL.

The genes are TRBV6-5 and TRBJ2-7; D gene uncertain. Germline lookup yields CDR1 MNHEY and CDR2 SVGAGI. The CDR3 extends over 18 amino acids. The ends were cut back, 4 bases at V and 4 bases at J, with 26 bases in the middle. The CDR3 sequence is CASSLTPFSESIIYEQYF. The CDR3 DNA is TGTGCCAGCAGTTTAACCCCCTTTTCGGAGAGTATAATATACGAGCAGTACTTC.

This clonotype was seen many times. The chain combines TRBV11-2 with TRBJ2-1; D perhaps matches TRBD1 (5 bases). V was cut by 2 bases and J by 9 bases, with 17 bases left in between. Germline CDR1 reads SGHAT; CDR2 reads FQNNGV. This CDR3 is built from 15 residues. DNA of the CDR3: TGTGCCAGCAGCTTAAAGCTTAAGGGGATGGGTGAGCAGTTCTTC. It yields the protein CASSLKLKGMGEQFF.

Points on this clonotype: At one boundary the junction diverges from the germline segment, which might be a read error. The rearrangement uses TRBV6-4 and TRBJ2-1, with TRBD2 identical over 7 bases. The CDR3 runs 15 residues. From germline, CDR1 is MRHNA and CDR2 SNTAGT. CDR3 residues: CASSPTSSNYDEQFF. CDR3 coding DNA: TGTGCCAGCAGTCCGACTAGCTCCAACTACGATGAGCAGTTCTTC.

This clonotype was counted at least ten times. V gene TRBV11-3 combines with J gene TRBJ1-5; TRBD1 aligns across 7 bases. This CDR3 is 15 amino acids long. Germline V gives CDR1 SGHNT, CDR2 YENEEA. V gave up 2 bases and J gave up 6 bases; unmatched junction bases: 7. CDR3: CASSLTRGLSQPQHF. The CDR3 DNA sequence: TGTGCCAGCAGCTTAACAAGGGGGCTAAGTCAGCCCCAGCATTTT.

The table lists this clonotype with many counts. The chain carries TRBV12-3 or TRBV12-4 and TRBJ2-5, with 10 bases lining up with TRBD1. This CDR3 contains 15 residues. With 6 bases clipped from V and 2 bases from J, the junction kept 6 bases outside the gene matches. The CDR3 nucleotides are TGTGCCAGCAGCGGACAGGGGGTTAAGCAAGAGACCCAGTACTTC. Translation gives CASSGQGVKQETQYF.

This clonotype showed up many times. V is TRBV20-1 and J is TRBJ2-7; D possibly corresponds to TRBD2 (5 bases). The V and J ends lost 3 bases and 3 bases respectively, with 9 bases between them. Germline lookup yields CDR1 DFQATT and CDR2 SNEGSKA (reference sequence). The CDR3 covers 12 residues. The CDR3, as DNA: TGCAGTGCTAGCGGGGTGATCTACGAGCAGTACTTC. Residues: CSASGVIYEQYF.

The chain joins TRBV12-3 or TRBV12-4 to TRBJ2-5; TRBD1 or TRBD2 may be the D gene (5 bases each). CDR3 length equals 16 residues. The V end lost 3 bases, the J end lost 3 bases, and 17 bases lay between the germline ends. The CDR3 bases are TGTGCCAGCAGTTTTCGAGGGGTTAGGGGCAAAGAGACCCAGTACTTC. It translates to CASSFRGVRGKETQYF.

The sample holds many counts of this clonotype. The rearrangement joins TRBV20-1 to TRBJ2-7; TRBD1 matches at 8 bases. Unmatched junction bases numbered 3, after V lost 0 bases and J lost 2 bases. Germline-derived CDR1 and CDR2 are DFQATT and SNEGSKA (reference sequence). The CDR3 is made up of 14 amino acids. The CDR3 nucleotides read TGCAGTGCTAGAGAAACGGACAGGGCCTACGAGCAGTACTTC. This codes for CSARETDRAYEQYF.

This clonotype was picked up many times. The V and J genes are TRBV2 and TRBJ1-1, with D uncertain. The V end was cut by 7 bases, the J end by 2 bases, with 11 bases between. This CDR3 contains 13 residues. Germline CDR1 and CDR2: SNHLY and FYNNEI. CDR3 protein: CASTKNVNTEAFF. In DNA form, the CDR3 reads TGTGCCAGCACCAAGAACGTTAACACTGAAGCTTTCTTT.

A remark on this clonotype: Only one base separates this from a far larger clonotype, so it likely reflects a read error. The genes are TRBV6-4 and TRBJ1-1, with a possible D match to TRBD1 (5 bases). CDR1 and CDR2 from the germline V gene are MRHNA and SNTAGT. This CDR3 comprises 13 residues. The germline V and J ends were trimmed by 3 bases and 0 bases, with 5 bases remaining between them. CDR3 amino acids: CASSEDMNTEAFF. CDR3 coding DNA: TGTGCCAGCAGTGAGGACATGAACACTGAAGCTTTCTTT.

In this sample, this clonotype turned up many times. This chain uses TRBV6-1 with TRBJ2-7; the match to TRBD1 covers 7 bases. This CDR3 is 13 amino acids long. Germline CDR1 MNHNS, CDR2 SASEGT. The ends lost 8 bases at V and 4 bases at J; junction bases unmatched: 8. The CDR3 nucleotides are TGTGCCAGCCGACAGGGTAATGCGTACGAGCAGTACTTC. Residues: CASRQGNAYEQYF.

The chain combines TRBV5-6 with TRBJ1-4; 10 bases match TRBD1. The junction had 5 bases not matched to a gene; V was cut back by 4 bases and J by 8 bases. Per germline, CDR1 SGHDT and CDR2 YYEEEE. This CDR3 is built from 14 residues. CDR3 region: CASSRQGAREKLFF. The DNA of the CDR3 is TGTGCCAGCAGCCGACAGGGGGCGAGGGAAAAACTGTTTTTT.